This T cell receptor (beta chain) was sequenced during a study of blood T cell repertoires in COVID-19. Study-level information: From the United States, Italy and Spain came samples of acute and convalescent COVID-19.

Data came from immunoSEQ multiplex PCR; TCRdb stores just in-frame clones and leaves some out. Among 150,000 to 180,000 clones listed, roughly 82% were seen once. This clone has only one observation. The TCR was taken from a woman between 45 and 65 years old with acute or convalescent COVID-19. The sample consisted of peripheral blood.

The CDR3 spells CASSFAAGLAGYEQYF. DNA of the CDR3: TGTGCCAGCAGCTTCGCTGCGGGGCTAGCGGGTTACGAGCAGTACTTC. The V gene is TRBV11-1, the J gene TRBJ2-7, with TRBD2 matching over 8 bases. The CDR3 consists of 16 residues. CDR1 is SGHAT and CDR2 is FQDESV in the germline V gene (reference sequence). V was pared by 3 bases and J by 4 bases, with 11 bases of the junction left unmatched.